Detailed here is one TCR beta chain. The specificity of this receptor is unknown. The record has no base qualities; no much larger clone is one base away. The junction shows trimming of 3 bases on V and 7 bases on J, plus 12 bases between the germline ends. Including the terminal cysteine and phenylalanine, the CDR3 comprises 13 residues. The read is trimmed to its CDR3 DNA, 39 bases read in frame from base 1. CDR1 SGHNT and CDR2 YENEEA are derived from the germline V gene. Collaborating institutions collected whole blood in K2EDTA tubes following their own protocols. Collaborator samples were shipped for TCRbeta analysis as frozen whole blood, isolated PBMCs, or DNA extracted from either sample type. The data were obtained in a study of blood T cell repertoires in COVID-19 (dated by TCRdb to 2020 to 2021). Turning to the overall study: Samples from collaborators originated in the United States, Italy and Spain and spanned both the acute and convalescent phases of COVID-19. The repertoires were made available in a free public database intended to serve as a resource for research on the immune response to SARS-CoV-2. Where available, HLA class I and class II types were obtained from metadata supplied by the sample provider rather than from assay-based typing. The prospective study material was composed of cDNA or gDNA derived from T cells, B-cell-depleted T cells, or PBMCs. The dataset comprised deeply sampled blood TCRbeta repertoires from subjects exposed to, actively infected with, or recovered from COVID-19. Sample metadata almost always included a de-identified subject ID, COVID-19 status, age in years and sex. The samples were drawn from the first 160 participants of the ongoing ImmuneRACE study and from over 950 subjects provided by 6 global collaborators.

Overall results and qualifications from the work: The amount of clinical and demographic metadata varied by source and participant and was provided uncurated.

The immunoSEQ Assay, a bias-controlled multiplex PCR, was used to amplify TCRbeta CDR3 regions from genomic DNA. As for the original processing: Nucleated cell counts per sample were estimated from amplification of reference gene primers within the assay. To quantify the absolute abundance of each unique TCRbeta CDR3 rearrangement, sequence reads were collapsed and filtered. Productive Simpson clonality was computed per sample as the square root of Simpson's diversity index over productive rearrangements. Entries here come from immuneACCESS through TCRdb and include only in-frame sequences with V and J called. Some clones fail to appear in such tables; in the studies checked, an unresolved V gene covers under half of the shortfall, and the cause of the remainder is unknown. V and J calls and clone size come straight from that table; D and trimming were deduced from the DNA. For this sample there are about 170,000 clones; roughly nine tenths appear just once. Clones ranked in the top ten supply around 3.3% of the sample.

The sequenced sample was peripheral blood. The chain is assembled from TRBV11-3 and TRBJ2-5; TRBD2 is a weak D gene call, 6 bases matching. This TCR was recovered from a man aged 70-80 years with acute or convalescent COVID-19. At the DNA level, the sequence is TGTGCCAGCAGCTTTACTAGCCGGGGGACCCAGTACTTC. It translates to CASSFTSRGTQYF.